The sequence of this T cell receptor beta chain was determined in a study of synovial regulatory T cells in juvenile arthritis. About the study: One patient received methotrexate plus infliximab; one lacked treatment information.

Study results and caveats: Synovial Tregs shared more CDR3 sequences with iaTregs than other blood Tregs. Largely private between patients, iaTreg TCR repertoires showed partial overlap with synovial Teff and blood CPL repertoires.

Its frequency marks this clone as medium-sized. Antigen unknown. The synovial samples were synovial fluid, paired with peripheral blood from each active arthritis patient. Donors were about a dozen juvenile idiopathic arthritis patients with active disease. Sequenced by immunoSEQ multiplex PCR; TCRdb stores in-frame clones only, minus some. Its table lists approximately 2,000 clones. This CDR3 has 14 residues. No DNA accompanies this entry. The clonotype was recovered from a donor younger than 30 with juvenile idiopathic arthritis. Sequencing used Treg cells from the synovium. This chain joins TRBV23-1 and TRBJ1-1. TRBV23-1 is filed as an ORF, its function uncertain. CDR3 loop: CATLSGRGGTEAFF.